The sequence of this TCR beta chain was determined in a study of cytomegalovirus exposure and HLA in healthy donors. Study overall: Of the donors genotyped, 398 in all, 81% fell in the Caucasian-associated ancestry cluster.

It was with 60 Vbeta and 13 Jbeta primers that the PCR ran. Method: immunoSEQ multiplex PCR; TCRdb's copy keeps in-frame clones and lacks some. Of fewer than 200,000 clones listed, 79% are singletons. This CDR3 comprises 14 residues. Germline V gene data show CDR1 as SNHLY and CDR2 as FYNNEI. V gave up 8 bases and J gave up 7 bases; unmatched junction bases: 8. The rearrangement uses TRBV2 and TRBJ1-4, with 9 bases identical to TRBD1. This clonotype originated in a man between 35 and 55 years old in good health and CMV-seronegative. The sequencing sample was made of PBMCs. The CDR3 region is CASVTGGAGEKLFF. The CDR3 DNA is TGTGCCAGCGTTACAGGGGGCGCAGGTGAAAAACTGTTTTTT.